This T cell receptor beta chain was recovered during a study of T cell changes during pregnancy in multiple sclerosis. Method: immunoSEQ multiplex PCR; TCRdb's copy keeps in-frame clones and lacks some. This repertoire shows more than 25,000 clones, roughly 87% found once; its top ten account for roughly 10%. The CDR3 spans 12 residues. V lost 3 bases and J lost 6, with 10 bases in between. Per the germline V gene, CDR1 is SGHDT and CDR2 is YYEEEE. This sequence originates from a female donor with multiple sclerosis, enrolled in a pregnancy study. The sequences come from CD8+ T cells from peripheral blood mononuclear cells, collected in the third trimester of pregnancy. This sequence joins TRBV5-6 and TRBJ2-7; D perhaps matches TRBD2 (5 bases). Here the CDR3 reads CASSSGNREQYF. The CDR3 DNA is TGTGCCAGCAGCTCGGGGAATCGCGAGCAGTACTTC.